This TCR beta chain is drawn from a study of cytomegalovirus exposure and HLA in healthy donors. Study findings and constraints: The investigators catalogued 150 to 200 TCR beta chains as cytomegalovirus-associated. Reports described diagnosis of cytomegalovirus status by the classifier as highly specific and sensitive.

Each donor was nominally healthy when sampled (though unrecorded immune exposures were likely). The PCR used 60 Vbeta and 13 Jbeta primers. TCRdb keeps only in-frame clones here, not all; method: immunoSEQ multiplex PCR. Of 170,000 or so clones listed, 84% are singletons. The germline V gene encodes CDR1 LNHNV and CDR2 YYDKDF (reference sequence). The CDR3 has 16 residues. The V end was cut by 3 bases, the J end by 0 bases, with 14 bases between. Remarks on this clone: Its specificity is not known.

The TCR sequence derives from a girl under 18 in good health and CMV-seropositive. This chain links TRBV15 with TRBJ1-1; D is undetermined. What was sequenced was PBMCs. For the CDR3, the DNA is TGTGCCACCAGCAGGGAGTACACCAAGTTGAACACTGAAGCTTTCTTT. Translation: CATSREYTKLNTEAFF.